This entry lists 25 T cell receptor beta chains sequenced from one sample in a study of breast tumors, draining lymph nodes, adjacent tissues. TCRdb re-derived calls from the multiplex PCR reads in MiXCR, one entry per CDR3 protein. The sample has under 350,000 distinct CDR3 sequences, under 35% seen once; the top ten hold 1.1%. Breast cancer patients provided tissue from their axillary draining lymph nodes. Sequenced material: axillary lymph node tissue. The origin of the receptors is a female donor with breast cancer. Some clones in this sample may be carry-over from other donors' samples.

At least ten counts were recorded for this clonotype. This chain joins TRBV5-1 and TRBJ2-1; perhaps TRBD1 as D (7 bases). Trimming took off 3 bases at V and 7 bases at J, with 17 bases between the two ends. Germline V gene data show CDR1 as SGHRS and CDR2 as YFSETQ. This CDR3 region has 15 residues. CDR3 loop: CASSSRGQGRNEQFF. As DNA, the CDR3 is TGCGCCAGCAGCTCGAGGGGGCAGGGGAGGAATGAGCAGTTCTTC.

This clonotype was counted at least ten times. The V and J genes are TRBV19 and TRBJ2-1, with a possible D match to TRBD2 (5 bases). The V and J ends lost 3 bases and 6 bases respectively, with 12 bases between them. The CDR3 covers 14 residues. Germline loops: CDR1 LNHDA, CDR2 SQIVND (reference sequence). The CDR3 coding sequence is TGTGCCAGTAGTATGACTCGGACTGGCAATGAGCAGTTCTTC. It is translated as CASSMTRTGNEQFF.

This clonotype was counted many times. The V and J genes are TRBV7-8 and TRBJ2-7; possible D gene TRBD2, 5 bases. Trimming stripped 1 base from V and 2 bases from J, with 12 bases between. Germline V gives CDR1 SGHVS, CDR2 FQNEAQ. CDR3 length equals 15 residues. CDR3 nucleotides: TGTGCCAGCAGCTTAGGTTTAGCGAGAACCTACGAGCAGTACTTC. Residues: CASSLGLARTYEQYF.

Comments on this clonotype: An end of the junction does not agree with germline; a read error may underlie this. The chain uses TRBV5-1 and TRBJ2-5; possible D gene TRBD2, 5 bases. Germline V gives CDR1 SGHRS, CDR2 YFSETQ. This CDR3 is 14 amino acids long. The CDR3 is CARERKALQDTQYF. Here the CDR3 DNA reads TGCGCCAGAGAGCGGAAGGCTCTCCAAGACACCCAGTACTTC.

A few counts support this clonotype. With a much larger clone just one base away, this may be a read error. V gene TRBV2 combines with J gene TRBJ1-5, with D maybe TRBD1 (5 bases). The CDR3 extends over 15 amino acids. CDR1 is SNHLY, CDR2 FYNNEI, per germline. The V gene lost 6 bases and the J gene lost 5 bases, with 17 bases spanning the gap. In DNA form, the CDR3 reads TGTGCCAGCAGAGGTGACAGCAACTCACATCAGCCCCAGCATTTT. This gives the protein CASRGDSNSHQPQHF.

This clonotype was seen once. CDR3 nucleotides: TGCAGCGTTGGGGACAGTTTCACTGAAGCTTTCTTT. Its translation is CSVGDSFTEAFF. The V call is TRBV29-1, the J call TRBJ1-1, with 7 nucleotides matching TRBD1. Germline CDR1 and CDR2: SQVTM and ANQGSEA. The J segment lost 4 bases and the V segment lost 4 bases, leaving 3 bases of the junction unmatched. The length of the CDR3 is 12 residues.

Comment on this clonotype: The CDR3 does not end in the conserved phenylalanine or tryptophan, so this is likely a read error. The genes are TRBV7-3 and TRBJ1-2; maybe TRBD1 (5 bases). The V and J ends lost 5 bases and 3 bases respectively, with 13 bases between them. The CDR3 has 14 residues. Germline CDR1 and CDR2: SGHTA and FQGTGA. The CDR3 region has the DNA TGTGCCAGCAGCATAGCAGGGTCTGACTATGGCTACACCCTC. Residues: CASSIAGSDYGYTL.

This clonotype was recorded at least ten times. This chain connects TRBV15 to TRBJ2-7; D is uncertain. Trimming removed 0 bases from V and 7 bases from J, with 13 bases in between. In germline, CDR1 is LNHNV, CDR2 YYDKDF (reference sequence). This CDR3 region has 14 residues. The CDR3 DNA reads TGTGCCACCAGCAGAGATTGGAGTATCAGGGAGCAGTACTTC. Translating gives CATSRDWSIREQYF.

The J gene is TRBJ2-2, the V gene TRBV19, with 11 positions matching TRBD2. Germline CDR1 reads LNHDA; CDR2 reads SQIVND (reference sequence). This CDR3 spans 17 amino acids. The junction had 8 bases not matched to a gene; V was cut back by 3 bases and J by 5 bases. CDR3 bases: TGTGCCAGTAGTATTCCCCGGGCTAGCGGGAGGACCGGGGAGCTGTTTTTT. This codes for CASSIPRASGRTGELFF.

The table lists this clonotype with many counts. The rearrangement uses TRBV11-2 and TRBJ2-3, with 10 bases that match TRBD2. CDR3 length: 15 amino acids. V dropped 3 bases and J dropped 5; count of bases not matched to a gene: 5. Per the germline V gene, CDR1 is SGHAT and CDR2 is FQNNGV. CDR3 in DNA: TGTGCCAGCAGCTTCAGCGGGAGGGCCCAAGATACGCAGTATTTT. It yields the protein CASSFSGRAQDTQYF.

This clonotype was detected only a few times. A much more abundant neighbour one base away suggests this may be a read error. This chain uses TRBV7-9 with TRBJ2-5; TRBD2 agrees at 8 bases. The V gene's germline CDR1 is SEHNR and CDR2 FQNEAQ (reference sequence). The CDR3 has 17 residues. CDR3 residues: CASSLARTSSYQEPQYF. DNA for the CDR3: TGTGCCAGCAGCTTAGCCCGGACTAGCAGCTACCAAGAGCCCCAGTACTTC.

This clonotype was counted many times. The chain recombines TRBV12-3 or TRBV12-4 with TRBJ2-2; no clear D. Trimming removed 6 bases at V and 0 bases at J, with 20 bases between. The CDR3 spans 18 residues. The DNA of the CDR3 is TGTGCCAGCAGGTCCGATCCCCGGAGACATTCGAACACCGGGGAGCTGTTTTTT. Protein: CASRSDPRRHSNTGELFF.

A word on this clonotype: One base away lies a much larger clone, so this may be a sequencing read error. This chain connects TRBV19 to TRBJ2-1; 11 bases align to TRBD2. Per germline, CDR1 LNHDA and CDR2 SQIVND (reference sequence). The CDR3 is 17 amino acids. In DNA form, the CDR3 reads TGTGCCAGTAATTTAGCGGGAGGGCCTAGCTCCTACAATGAGCAGTCCTTC. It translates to CASNLAGGPSSYNEQSF.

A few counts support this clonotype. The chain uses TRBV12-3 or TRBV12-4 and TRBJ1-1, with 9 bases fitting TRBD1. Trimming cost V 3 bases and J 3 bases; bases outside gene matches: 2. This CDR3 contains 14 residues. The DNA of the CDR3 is TGTGCCAGCAGTTTCGGACAGGGGTACACTGAAGCTTTCTTT. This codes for CASSFGQGYTEAFF.

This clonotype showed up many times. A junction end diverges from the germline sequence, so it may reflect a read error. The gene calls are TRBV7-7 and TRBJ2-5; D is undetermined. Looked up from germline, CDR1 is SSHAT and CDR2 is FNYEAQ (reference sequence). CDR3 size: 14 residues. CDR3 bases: TGTGCTAGCAGCGCCGCCCGGGTCGGGGAGACCCAGTACTTC. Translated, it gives CASSAARVGETQYF.

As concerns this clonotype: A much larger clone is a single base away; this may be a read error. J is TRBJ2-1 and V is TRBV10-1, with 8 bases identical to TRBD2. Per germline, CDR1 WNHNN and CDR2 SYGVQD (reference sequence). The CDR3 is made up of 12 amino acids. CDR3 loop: CASSPGRGRPYF. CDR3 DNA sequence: TGCGCCAGCAGCCCGGGACGCGGGAGGCCTTACTTC.

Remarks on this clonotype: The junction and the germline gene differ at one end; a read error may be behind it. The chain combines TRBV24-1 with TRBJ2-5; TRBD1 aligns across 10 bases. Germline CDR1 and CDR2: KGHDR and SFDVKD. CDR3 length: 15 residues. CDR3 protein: CATSADRGLEETQYF. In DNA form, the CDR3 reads TGTGCCACCAGTGCTGACAGGGGGCTTGAGGAGACCCAGTACTTT.

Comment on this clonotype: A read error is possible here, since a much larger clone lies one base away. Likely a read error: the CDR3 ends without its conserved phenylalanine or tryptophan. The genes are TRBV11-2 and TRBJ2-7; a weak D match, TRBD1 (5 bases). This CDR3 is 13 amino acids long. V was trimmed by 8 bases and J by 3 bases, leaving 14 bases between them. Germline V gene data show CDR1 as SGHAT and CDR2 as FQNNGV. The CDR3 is CASRVVRGYEQYL. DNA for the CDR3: TGTGCCAGCCGCGTCGTAAGGGGCTACGAGCAGTACCTC.

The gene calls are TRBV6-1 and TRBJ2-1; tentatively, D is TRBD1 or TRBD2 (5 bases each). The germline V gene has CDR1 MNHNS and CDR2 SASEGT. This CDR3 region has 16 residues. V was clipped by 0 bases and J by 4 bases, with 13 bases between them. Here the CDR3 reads CASSEAGNGAYNEQFF. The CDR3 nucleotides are TGTGCCAGCAGTGAAGCGGGAAACGGGGCTTACAATGAGCAGTTCTTC.

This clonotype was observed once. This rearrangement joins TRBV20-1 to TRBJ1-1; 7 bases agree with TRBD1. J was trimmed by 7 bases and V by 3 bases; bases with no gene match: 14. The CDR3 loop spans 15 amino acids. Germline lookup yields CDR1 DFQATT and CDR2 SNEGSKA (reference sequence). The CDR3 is CSASYTRQGVIEAFF. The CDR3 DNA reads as TGCAGTGCTAGTTATACGCGACAGGGCGTGATTGAAGCTTTCTTT.

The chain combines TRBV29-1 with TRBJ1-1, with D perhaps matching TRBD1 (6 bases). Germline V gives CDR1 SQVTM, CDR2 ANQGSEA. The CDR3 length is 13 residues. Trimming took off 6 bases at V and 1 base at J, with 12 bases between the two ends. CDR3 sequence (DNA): TGCAGCGTACCTTCGGACAGGAACACTGAAGCTTTCTTT. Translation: CSVPSDRNTEAFF.

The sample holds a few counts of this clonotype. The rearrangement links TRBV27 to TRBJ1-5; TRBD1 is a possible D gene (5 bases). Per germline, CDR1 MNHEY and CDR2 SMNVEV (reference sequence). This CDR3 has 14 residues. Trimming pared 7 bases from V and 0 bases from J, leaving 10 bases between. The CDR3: CASNPRVSNQPQHF. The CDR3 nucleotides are TGTGCCAGCAACCCCAGGGTTAGCAATCAGCCCCAGCATTTT.

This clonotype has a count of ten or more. CDR3 loop: CASSESMGGQGLREQYF. As DNA, the CDR3 is TGCGCCAGCAGTGAGTCGATGGGGGGACAGGGTCTCCGGGAGCAGTACTTC. The rearrangement joins TRBV10-1 to TRBJ2-7, with 9 nucleotides matching TRBD1. Germline loops: CDR1 WNHNN, CDR2 SYGVQD (reference sequence). V was clipped by 0 bases and J by 7 bases; unmatched bases: 13. CDR3 size: 17 residues.

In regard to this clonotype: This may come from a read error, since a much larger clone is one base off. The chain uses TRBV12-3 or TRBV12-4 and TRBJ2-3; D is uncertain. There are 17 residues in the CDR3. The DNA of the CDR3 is TGTGCCAGCAGTATCTCGTCGCAGGTTCATAGCACAGATCCGCAGTATTTT. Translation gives CASSISSQVHSTDPQYF.

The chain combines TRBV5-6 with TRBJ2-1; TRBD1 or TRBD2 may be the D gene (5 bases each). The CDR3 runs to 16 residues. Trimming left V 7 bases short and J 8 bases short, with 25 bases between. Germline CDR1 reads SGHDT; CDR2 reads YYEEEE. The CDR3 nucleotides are TGTGCCAGCGGCCTCCTGGGGGACGCCGCACGGGATGAGCAGTTCTTC. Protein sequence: CASGLLGDAARDEQFF.